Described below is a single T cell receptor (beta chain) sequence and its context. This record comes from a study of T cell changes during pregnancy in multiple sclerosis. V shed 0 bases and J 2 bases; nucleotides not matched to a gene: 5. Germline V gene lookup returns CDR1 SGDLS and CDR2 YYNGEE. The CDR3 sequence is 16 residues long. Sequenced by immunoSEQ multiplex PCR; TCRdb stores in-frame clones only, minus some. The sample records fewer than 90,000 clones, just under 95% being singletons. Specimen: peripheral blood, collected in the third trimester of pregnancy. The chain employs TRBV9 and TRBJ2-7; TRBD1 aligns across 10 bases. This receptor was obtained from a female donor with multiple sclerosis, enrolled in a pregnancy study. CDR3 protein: CASSVEGTGATYEQYF. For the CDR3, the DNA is TGTGCCAGCAGCGTAGAGGGGACAGGGGCCACCTACGAGCAGTACTTC.